One TCR beta chain is described in this entry. Antigen unknown. One junction end does not reproduce the germline sequence, and a read error may be involved. The library targeted TCRbeta and was prepared with unique molecular identifiers. MiXCR was run by TCRdb on the PCR reads, yielding one entry per CDR3 protein. The table shows 95,000 to 150,000 distinct CDR3 sequences, with 23% occurring only once. The data were obtained in a study of T-cell reconstitution after alpha-beta-depleted transplantation in children. The CDR3 totals 10 residues. The germline gives CDR1 DFQATT, CDR2 SNEGSKA (reference sequence). Points from the study as a whole: By about two months after transplant, alpha-beta T cells reportedly arose from several hundred graft clones that had expanded. There were some patients whose high TCRbeta diversity at day 60 came from surviving recipient T cells and thymic progenitors. Newly produced T cells mostly accounted for T-cell counts and diversity one year post-transplant.

The V call is TRBV20-1, the J call TRBJ1-4; D perhaps matches TRBD1 (5 bases). Here the sequenced sample was PBMCs, mostly from graft donor cells, taken 180 days after TCRalphabeta/CD19-depleted stem cell transplant. The TCR originated in a male patient between 2 and 10 years old who had a stem cell transplant for chronic granulomatous disease, so the T cells may come from the graft donor. In nucleotides, the CDR3 is TGCAGTGCTAGCGGGACTGGGGAAACTTTT. Protein sequence: CSASGTGETF.